The 20 T cell receptor beta chains given below trace back to one sample, sequenced in a study of regulatory T cells in long-lasting Graves disease. Sample time point: newly diagnosed GD, antithyroid drugs for less than 3 months. There was RNA extracted from PBMCs, and the TCR library was made from it. In building TCR beta libraries, iRepertoire HTBI primers were used together with Arm-PCR of CDR3 regions. TCRdb reprocessed the multiplex PCR reads via MiXCR and lists one record per CDR3 protein. The sample lists over 500,000 distinct CDR3 sequences, about 16% occurring once. Another study also made use of these data, one on T cells in Graves' hyperthyroidism and ophthalmopathy.

The sample consisted of peripheral blood mononuclear cells (PBMCs), taken at new diagnosis, from a patient treated with antithyroid drugs. Every receptor here comes from a woman between 25 and 40 years old with Graves disease.

The chain uses TRBV5-1 and TRBJ1-5; TRBD1 matches 7 bases. The CDR3 covers 15 residues. Germline V CDR1 and CDR2: SGHRS, YFSETQ. With 4 bases clipped from V and 5 bases from J, the junction kept 9 bases outside the gene matches. The CDR3 bases are TGCGCCAGCAGCCCCAGGGGGGGGTCGTATCAGCCCCAGCATTTT. Its protein is CASSPRGGSYQPQHF.

The chain carries TRBV20-1 and TRBJ1-1; the D gene is possibly TRBD1 (5 bases). Trimming removed 5 bases from V and 5 bases from J, with 12 bases in between. The CDR3 runs to 12 residues. Germline V gene data show CDR1 as DFQATT and CDR2 as SNEGSKA (reference sequence). The CDR3 DNA reads as TGCAGTGCTCCCGAATGGGGGACTGAAGCTTTCTTT. The encoded protein is CSAPEWGTEAFF.

CDR3 bases: TGTGCCAGCAGCTTAACGAGGGGGGGCACCGGGGAGCTGTTTTTT. This encodes CASSLTRGGTGELFF. The chain links TRBV11-2 to TRBJ2-2, with TRBD2 as a possible D gene (7 bases). Trimming cost V 2 bases and J 4 bases, with 11 bases left between them. CDR3 length: 15 amino acids. Germline V gives CDR1 SGHAT, CDR2 FQNNGV.

This clonotype came up many times. The chain carries TRBV6-2 or TRBV6-3 and TRBJ1-5; D is possibly TRBD1 (6 bases). V lost 5 bases to trimming and J lost 1 base, with 18 bases between them. Germline CDR1 MNHEY, CDR2 SVGEGT. The CDR3 spans 17 residues. Here the CDR3 reads CASSAVPTGISNQPQHF. CDR3 in DNA: TGTGCCAGCAGTGCCGTTCCCACAGGGATAAGCAATCAGCCCCAGCATTTT.

The CDR3 region is CASSYQTGAYEQYF. The CDR3 DNA sequence: TGTGCCAGCAGCTACCAGACGGGAGCCTACGAGCAGTACTTC. The rearrangement links TRBV7-6 to TRBJ2-7; D is possibly TRBD2 (6 bases). Looked up from germline, CDR1 is SGHVS and CDR2 is FNYEAQ. CDR3 length: 14 residues. V gave up 4 bases and J gave up 2 bases, with 12 bases separating them.

This clonotype was counted ten times or more. The chain carries TRBV2 and TRBJ2-6, with 8 positions matching TRBD1. There are 17 residues in the CDR3. The V and J ends lost 6 bases and 1 base, in that order; junction bases with no gene match: 8. Germline V gives CDR1 SNHLY, CDR2 FYNNEI. The CDR3 DNA is TGTGCCAGCAGCCCGGGACAGGCCCGATCTGGGGCCAACGTCCTGACTTTC. Its translation is CASSPGQARSGANVLTF.

This clonotype was recorded at least ten times. The V and J genes are TRBV10-2 and TRBJ1-1; D remains unclear. Germline values: CDR1 WSHSY, CDR2 SAAADI. CDR3 length: 17 residues. Trimming pared 6 bases from V and 4 bases from J, leaving 24 bases between. In nucleotides, the CDR3 is TGCGCCAGCAGGGTCGGCCAGACACGACTTTGGGGCACTGAAGCTTTCTTT. This encodes CASRVGQTRLWGTEAFF.

The chain couples TRBV20-1 to TRBJ2-3; D not resolved. Germline values: CDR1 DFQATT, CDR2 SNEGSKA (reference sequence). V lost 0 bases and J lost 4, with 11 bases in between. The CDR3 covers 14 residues. The DNA for the CDR3 is TGCAGTGCTAGAGATCGGACGAGGCCAGATACGCAGTATTTT. Translating gives CSARDRTRPDTQYF.

The V call is TRBV9, the J call TRBJ2-2; 12 bases align to TRBD2. The CDR3 is 14 residues long. CDR1 is SGDLS, CDR2 YYNGEE, per germline. V dropped 2 bases and J dropped 8; count of bases not matched to a gene: 1. The CDR3 protein is CASSVGLAGGELFF. CDR3 bases: TGTGCCAGCAGCGTTGGACTAGCGGGAGGGGAGCTGTTTTTT.

This clonotype was seen many times. V gene TRBV20-1 combines with J gene TRBJ2-3, with D perhaps matching TRBD1 (6 bases). This CDR3 comprises 13 residues. CDR1 and CDR2 (germline): DFQATT, SNEGSKA (reference sequence). Trimming took off 4 bases at V and 3 bases at J, with 11 bases between the two ends. CDR3 sequence reads: CSATQGSTDTQYF. DNA of the CDR3: TGCAGTGCTACACAGGGTTCTACAGATACGCAGTATTTT.

Comments on this clonotype: A much larger clone lies one base from this, so it may be a read error. J is TRBJ2-1 and V is TRBV20-1; possible D gene TRBD1, 5 bases. The V end was cut by 4 bases, the J end by 1 base, with 11 bases between. CDR1 DFQATT and CDR2 SNEGSKA come from the germline V gene (reference sequence). The CDR3 length is 14 residues. CDR3 protein: CSATSRASYNEQFF. CDR3 in DNA: TGCAGTGCTACGTCCAGGGCGTCCTACAATGAGCAGTTCTTC.

V gene TRBV19 combines with J gene TRBJ2-2, with 11 bases identical to TRBD1. The ends lost 1 base at V and 2 bases at J; junction bases unmatched: 0. Germline CDR1 reads LNHDA; CDR2 reads SQIVND (reference sequence). This CDR3 has 16 residues. The CDR3 loop is CASSIGTGGNTGELFF. The CDR3 DNA reads TGTGCCAGTAGTATAGGGACAGGGGGCAACACCGGGGAGCTGTTTTTT.

This clonotype has ten or more counts. This chain uses TRBV30 with TRBJ2-7, with unresolved D. Germline V CDR1 and CDR2: GTSNPN, SVGIG (reference sequence). The CDR3 is made up of 13 amino acids. The V end was cut by 5 bases, the J end by 1 base, with 12 bases between. The CDR3 protein is CAWERTRSYEQYF. The DNA for the CDR3 is TGTGCCTGGGAGAGGACCAGGTCCTACGAGCAGTACTTC.

This clonotype was seen repeatedly, ten times or more. The rearrangement links TRBV29-1 to TRBJ2-7; D is possibly TRBD2 (5 bases). The CDR3 runs to 18 residues. Germline V gives CDR1 SQVTM, CDR2 ANQGSEA. Trimming pared 7 bases from V and 0 bases from J, leaving 28 bases between. CDR3 sequence (DNA): TGCAGCGCAGGATGGGTTCCCGCTAGCCGCTGGGGCTCCTACGAGCAGTACTTC. Translation gives CSAGWVPASRWGSYEQYF.

This clonotype was recorded many times. The chain is built from TRBV29-1 and TRBJ2-5; D is ambiguous. The CDR3 sequence is 13 residues long. V was pared by 1 base and J by 3 bases, with 9 bases between. The germline V gene encodes CDR1 SQVTM and CDR2 ANQGSEA. CDR3 sequence (DNA): TGCAGCGTTGAAGGAGGCTACAAAGAGACCCAGTACTTC. This translates into CSVEGGYKETQYF.

At least ten counts were recorded for this clonotype. The chain carries TRBV2 and TRBJ2-7, with a possible D match to TRBD2 (6 bases). V was shortened by 4 bases and J by 6 bases, with 16 bases between the two germline ends. CDR1 and CDR2 from the germline V gene are SNHLY and FYNNEI. CDR3 length equals 14 residues. The CDR3 region has the DNA TGTGCCAGCAGTGCCCGCACTAGCACAAGCGAGCAGTACTTC. Translation: CASSARTSTSEQYF.

The gene calls are TRBV5-1 and TRBJ2-5; 7 nucleotides agree with TRBD1. This CDR3 spans 14 amino acids. Per germline, CDR1 SGHRS and CDR2 YFSETQ. V gave up 0 bases and J gave up 5 bases; unmatched junction bases: 4. The CDR3: CASSLEGGEETQYF. Here the CDR3 DNA reads TGCGCCAGCAGCTTGGAAGGGGGCGAGGAGACCCAGTACTTC.

Details on this clonotype: A much larger clone lies a single base off, so this may be a read error. V gene TRBV11-2 combines with J gene TRBJ2-5, with 7 bases fitting TRBD2. Germline CDR1 is SGHAT and CDR2 is FQNNGV. The CDR3 extends over 12 amino acids. In nucleotides, the CDR3 is TGTGCCAACAGCTTACTAGCGGAGACCCAGTACTTC. This encodes CANSLLAETQYF.

On this clonotype itself: A much larger clone lies a single base off, so this may be a read error. The J gene is TRBJ1-3, the V gene TRBV28; D might be TRBD1 (6 bases). CDR1 and CDR2 (germline): MDHEN, SYDVKM. The CDR3 sequence is 16 residues long. Trimming stripped 7 bases from V and 2 bases from J, with 18 bases between. The CDR3 region is CASTSYRVSAGNTIYF. The CDR3 nucleotides are TGTGCCAGCACGTCGTACAGGGTTTCCGCTGGAAACACCATATATTTT.

Many counts were recorded for this clonotype. J is TRBJ1-2 and V is TRBV5-1; possibly TRBD1 for D (5 bases). This CDR3 contains 15 residues. Trimming removed 1 base at V and 5 bases at J, with 15 bases between. The V gene's germline CDR1 is SGHRS and CDR2 YFSETQ. CDR3 DNA sequence: TGCGCCAGCAGCTTGACCGACAGCACCTCATATGGCTACACCTTC. Protein product: CASSLTDSTSYGYTF.